The clone carrying this TCR beta chain appeared once. Antigen specificity is unknown. This sample was included in a study of T cell responses to AZD1222 COVID-19 vaccine. General observations from the study: The study identified only six AZD1222 recipients as seropositive at baseline. None of the repertoires were sampled until the peak T cell response had passed.

Sequenced by immunoSEQ multiplex PCR; TCRdb stores in-frame clones only, minus some. The data hold more than 95,000 clones, with approximately 85% observed a single time. Germline lookup yields CDR1 DFQATT and CDR2 SNEGSKA (reference sequence). This CDR3 region has 10 residues. Trimming took 3 bases from V and 7 from J, leaving 7 bases between them. This TCR was sampled from an adult in good health. The starting material was peripheral blood, obtained on day 0 of MenACWY control vaccination. V gene TRBV20-1 combines with J gene TRBJ2-7, with D unclear. Here the CDR3 reads CSASIREQYF. CDR3 DNA: TGCAGTGCTAGTATCAGGGAGCAGTACTTC.